These 28 T cell receptor beta chains were all obtained from the same sample, sequenced in a study of T cell responses to AZD1222 COVID-19 vaccine. Profiling relied on immunoSEQ multiplex PCR, and the TCRdb table lists in-frame clones only, not all of them. This table holds roughly 87,000 clones, roughly 90% found once. This material consisted of peripheral blood, taken 28 days after the second AZD1222 dose. Receptors originate from an adult who received the AZD1222 COVID-19 vaccine.

This chain joins TRBV5-1 and TRBJ2-1, with a tentative D call TRBD1 (5 bases). The CDR3 runs to 15 residues. Deletions cut 2 bases from V and 2 bases from J, with 11 bases between. CDR1 SGHRS and CDR2 YFSETQ come from the germline V gene. The CDR3 region is CASSLPRQTYNEQFF. CDR3 DNA sequence: TGCGCCAGCAGCTTACCACGACAGACCTACAATGAGCAGTTCTTC.

V usage is TRBV21-1 and J usage is TRBJ2-7; the table's D call, TRBD2, has no DNA check behind it. TRBV21-1 is recorded as a pseudogene. The CDR3 sequence is 14 residues long. The CDR3 spells CASSKGPLAYEQYF. In DNA, the CDR3 is TGTGCCAGCAGCAAAGGCCCTCTAGCCTACGAGCAGTACTTC.

The chain has TRBV27 and TRBJ2-5, with 14 bases matching TRBD2. The CDR3 is made up of 16 amino acids. V shed 5 bases and J 4 bases; nucleotides not matched to a gene: 6. CDR1 is MNHEY, CDR2 SMNVEV, per germline (reference sequence). The CDR3 bases are TGTGCCAGCAGTCCCGGGACTAGCGGGAGTACAGAGACCCAGTACTTC. Encoded protein: CASSPGTSGSTETQYF.

This clone was observed a single time. V gene TRBV5-1 combines with J gene TRBJ1-2; D is unclear. CDR3 length: 15 amino acids. CDR1 SGHRS and CDR2 YFSETQ come from the germline V gene. Trimming removed 8 bases at V and 4 bases at J, with 21 bases between. CDR3 DNA sequence: TGCGCCAGTACTTGGGCCGCCTCGGGTGGCTATGGCTACACCTTC. It codes for CASTWAASGGYGYTF.

This chain joins TRBV10-1 and TRBJ2-4, with unresolved D. The CDR3 covers 13 residues. V lost 5 bases and J lost 8, with 13 bases in between. From germline, CDR1 is WNHNN and CDR2 SYGVQD (reference sequence). CDR3 in amino acids: CASSFDPSDIQYF. CDR3 nucleotides: TGCGCCAGCAGTTTCGACCCTTCGGACATTCAGTACTTC.

The chain carries TRBV25-1 and TRBJ2-1; 11 bases agree with TRBD2. There are 16 residues in the CDR3. Unmatched junction bases numbered 8, after V lost 4 bases and J lost 6 bases. Germline V lookup: CDR1 MGHDK, CDR2 SYGVNS. CDR3 sequence: CASSVLAGGSRNEQFF. CDR3 nucleotide sequence: TGTGCCAGCAGTGTTCTAGCGGGAGGAAGTCGCAATGAGCAGTTCTTC.

This chain uses TRBV7-8 with TRBJ1-1; D not resolved. The CDR3 runs 15 residues. Trimming pared 1 base from V and 6 bases from J, leaving 15 bases between. Germline CDR1 is SGHVS and CDR2 is FQNEAQ. The CDR3: CASSLVTSAAAEAFF. The CDR3 nucleotides read TGTGCCAGCAGCTTAGTTACCTCCGCGGCAGCTGAAGCTTTCTTT.

The CDR3 DNA is TGTGCCAGCAGCTCGACAGGCACAGATACGCAGTATTTT. Translating gives CASSSTGTDTQYF. The rearrangement uses TRBV7-2 and TRBJ2-3; D might be TRBD1 (5 bases). The CDR3 spans 13 residues. The V end lost 4 bases, the J end lost 1 base, and 6 bases lay between the germline ends. Germline lookup yields CDR1 SGHTA and CDR2 FQGNSA.

The rearrangement uses TRBV20-1 and TRBJ2-7; no clear D gene. Trimming shortened V by 3 bases and J by 2 bases, and 5 bases separated the two germline ends. The CDR3 loop spans 11 amino acids. Germline assignment: CDR1 DFQATT and CDR2 SNEGSKA (reference sequence). The CDR3 DNA reads TGCAGTGCTAGCAATACCTACGAGCAGTACTTC. Translating gives CSASNTYEQYF.

This chain uses TRBV5-5 with TRBJ1-4, with D possibly TRBD1 on 5 matching bases. The CDR3 is 15 amino acids. Germline V CDR1 and CDR2: SGHKS, YYEKEE (reference sequence). Deletions cut 4 bases from V and 2 bases from J, with 12 bases between. CDR3 DNA: TGTGCCAGCAGCGGGGCCGGGGTGACTAATGAAAAACTGTTTTTT. Protein product: CASSGAGVTNEKLFF. The whole variable domain, filled in from reference TRBV5-5 and TRBJ1-4, reads DAGVTQSPTHLIKTRGQQVTLRCSPISGHKSVSWYQQVLGQGPQFIFQYYEKEERGRGNFPDRFSARQFPNYSSELNVNALLLGDSALYLCASSGAGVTNEKLFFGSGTQLSVL.

The chain recombines TRBV2 with TRBJ1-3, with D possibly matching TRBD1 (6 bases). Germline CDR1 is SNHLY and CDR2 is FYNNEI. This CDR3 region has 16 residues. Deletions cut 6 bases from V and 4 bases from J, with 19 bases between. The CDR3 DNA sequence: TGTGCCAGCAGCCTCAACCTTCAGGGGATAGGAAACACCATATATTTT. The encoded protein is CASSLNLQGIGNTIYF.

The chain joins TRBV27 to TRBJ1-4, with TRBD1 identical over 8 bases. This CDR3 has 13 amino acids. Germline CDR1 is MNHEY and CDR2 is SMNVEV (reference sequence). Germline trimming cut 6 bases from V and 7 bases from J; bases unmatched to any gene: 4. The CDR3 here is CASRAGTGEKLFF. The CDR3 DNA sequence: TGTGCCAGCAGAGCCGGGACAGGTGAAAAACTGTTTTTT.

A single count supports this clone. This rearrangement joins TRBV5-1 to TRBJ2-2; 9 bases map to TRBD2. Germline CDR1 SGHRS, CDR2 YFSETQ. The CDR3 contains 17 residues. After removal of 4 bases from V and 6 bases from J, the junction contained 13 bases not matched to a gene. CDR3 loop: CASSPAGLARISGELFF. In DNA, the CDR3 is TGCGCCAGCAGCCCCGCCGGACTAGCGAGGATTTCCGGGGAGCTGTTTTTT. The full variable domain, its missing parts supplied by reference TRBV5-1 and TRBJ2-2, is KAGVTQTPRYLIKTRGQQVTLSCSPISGHRSVSWYQQTPGQGLQFLFEYFSETQRNKGNFPGRFSGRQFSNSRSEMNVSTLELGDSALYLCASSPAGLARISGELFFGEGSRLTVL.

The chain uses TRBV28 and TRBJ2-1; D remains unclear. The CDR3 runs 16 residues. CDR1 is MDHEN and CDR2 is SYDVKM in the germline V gene. The V end was cut by 4 bases, the J end by 9 bases, with 22 bases between. In nucleotides, the CDR3 is TGTGCCAGCAGTTCCCCGACTGGGGTAAAGGGTATTGAGCAGTTCTTC. The encoded protein is CASSSPTGVKGIEQFF.

The rearrangement links TRBV10-1 to TRBJ2-7, with 12 bases aligning to TRBD1. CDR1 is WNHNN, CDR2 SYGVQD, per germline (reference sequence). The CDR3 totals 14 residues. Trimming cost V 6 bases and J 4 bases; bases outside gene matches: 4. The CDR3 is CASRGDRGRYEQYF. The CDR3 coding sequence is TGCGCCAGCAGAGGGGACAGGGGGCGTTACGAGCAGTACTTC.

The V and J genes are TRBV3-1 (or the pseudogene TRBV3-2) and TRBJ2-2, with TRBD2 matching over 8 bases. The CDR3 contains 15 residues. J was trimmed by 4 bases and V by 5 bases; bases with no gene match: 6. Germline loops: CDR1 LGHDT, CDR2 YNNKEL (reference sequence). CDR3 amino acids: CASSTAGVVTGELFF. The CDR3 bases are TGTGCCAGCAGCACAGCGGGAGTAGTCACCGGGGAGCTGTTTTTT.

This chain uses TRBV5-1 with TRBJ1-1, with 8 bases identical to TRBD1. Germline V gene data show CDR1 as SGHRS and CDR2 as YFSETQ. V dropped 0 bases and J dropped 4; count of bases not matched to a gene: 5. CDR3 size: 15 residues. This CDR3 is CASSLGVTGGTEAFF. CDR3 in DNA: TGCGCCAGCAGCTTGGGCGTTACAGGGGGCACTGAAGCTTTCTTT. The complete variable domain, with remaining parts taken from reference TRBV5-1 and TRBJ1-1, reads KAGVTQTPRYLIKTRGQQVTLSCSPISGHRSVSWYQQTPGQGLQFLFEYFSETQRNKGNFPGRFSGRQFSNSRSEMNVSTLELGDSALYLCASSLGVTGGTEAFFGQGTRLTVV.

The chain recombines TRBV27 with TRBJ1-2; weak D call: TRBD1 (6 bases). Trimming removed 3 bases at V and 8 bases at J, with 16 bases between. The germline V gene encodes CDR1 MNHEY and CDR2 SMNVEV (reference sequence). This CDR3 is built from 14 residues. CDR3 nucleotides: TGTGCCAGCAGTTTTTTTGGGGGGGCGGGCGGCTACACCTTC. This translates into CASSFFGGAGGYTF.

This clone is a singleton in its sample. The V call is TRBV30, the J call TRBJ1-3, with no clear D. The germline CDR1 and CDR2 sequences are GTSNPN and SVGIG (reference sequence). The CDR3 consists of 13 residues. Trimming cost V 0 bases and J 2 bases, with 5 bases left between them. For the CDR3, the DNA is TGTGCCTGGAGTGTGGACCCTGGAAACACCATATATTTT. It encodes CAWSVDPGNTIYF.

The chain is built from TRBV27 and TRBJ2-2, with TRBD1 identical over 7 bases. The germline gives CDR1 MNHEY, CDR2 SMNVEV (reference sequence). The CDR3 is made up of 14 amino acids. V lost 3 bases to trimming and J lost 4 bases; unmatched junction nucleotides: 2. CDR3 sequence: CASSFDRVTGELFF. CDR3 DNA sequence: TGTGCCAGCAGTTTTGACAGGGTCACCGGGGAGCTGTTTTTT.

The chain employs TRBV7-8 and TRBJ1-1; 7 positions agree with TRBD1. The length of the CDR3 is 14 residues. V lost 4 bases to trimming and J lost 4 bases; unmatched junction nucleotides: 6. Germline CDR1 and CDR2: SGHVS and FQNEAQ. CDR3 loop: CASSSGTASTEAFF. CDR3 DNA sequence: TGTGCCAGCAGCTCAGGGACAGCATCCACTGAAGCTTTCTTT.

The chain links TRBV11-3 to TRBJ2-1; 7 bases fit TRBD2. The CDR3 totals 20 residues. The V segment lost 4 bases and the J segment 3 bases; nucleotides outside the gene matches: 21. Germline V gene data show CDR1 as SGHNT and CDR2 as YENEEA. CDR3 bases: TGTGCCAGCAGCTCTGGACGACTCGATCAGACTAGCCTCTACTACAATGAGCAGTTCTTC. This sequence encodes CASSSGRLDQTSLYYNEQFF.

This chain links TRBV6-4 with TRBJ1-1; a weak D match, TRBD1 (5 bases). The V end lost 3 bases, the J end lost 0 bases, and 5 bases lay between the germline ends. This CDR3 contains 13 residues. Germline V gives CDR1 MRHNA, CDR2 SNTAGT. CDR3 protein: CASSEQVNTEAFF. In DNA form, the CDR3 reads TGTGCCAGCAGTGAACAGGTGAACACTGAAGCTTTCTTT.

The chain couples TRBV2 to TRBJ1-3; 10 bases map to TRBD1. There are 15 residues in the CDR3. Germline loops: CDR1 SNHLY, CDR2 FYNNEI. V trimming: 6 bases; J trimming: 4 bases; junction bases outside the gene matches: 6. The CDR3 loop is CASSRQGARGNTIYF. CDR3 DNA: TGTGCCAGCAGCCGACAGGGGGCAAGGGGAAACACCATATATTTT.

This clone is a singleton in its sample. This rearrangement joins TRBV25-1 to TRBJ1-2; D ambiguous. This CDR3 is 14 amino acids long. Trimming pared 1 base from V and 8 bases from J, leaving 14 bases between. Looked up from germline, CDR1 is MGHDK and CDR2 is SYGVNS. As DNA, the CDR3 is TGTGCCAGCAGTGAATCCGCACCGCCTTGGGGCTACACCTTC. Amino acid sequence: CASSESAPPWGYTF.

The chain employs TRBV5-4 and TRBJ1-1; TRBD1 might be the D (6 bases). The length of the CDR3 is 13 residues. Trimming removed 0 bases from V and 9 bases from J, with 12 bases in between. Germline CDR1 and CDR2: SGHNT and YYREEE (reference sequence). CDR3 nucleotide sequence: TGTGCCAGCAGCTTGGGGGGGGCATACAAAGCTTTCTTT. Its translation is CASSLGGAYKAFF.

Written as DNA, the CDR3 is TGTGCCAGCAGCCAAGATCTACAGACGCTGAATTCACCCCTCCACTTT. Protein: CASSQDLQTLNSPLHF. The chain couples TRBV3-1 (or the pseudogene TRBV3-2) to TRBJ1-6; D not certain. Trimming left V 0 bases short and J 7 bases short, with 13 bases between. Germline V gene data show CDR1 as LGHDT and CDR2 as YNNKEL (reference sequence). This CDR3 contains 16 residues.

The CDR3 is CASSLGPGQLMIKLFF. The CDR3 DNA is TGTGCCAGCAGCTTAGGACCAGGGCAACTAATGATTAAACTGTTTTTT. This chain links TRBV7-6 with TRBJ1-4, with D possibly matching TRBD1 (5 bases). The V end was cut by 1 base, the J end by 11 bases, with 20 bases between. From germline, CDR1 is SGHVS and CDR2 FNYEAQ. The CDR3 spans 16 residues. Full variable domain (missing parts from reference TRBV7-6 and TRBJ1-4): GAGVSQSPRYKVTKRGQDVALRCDPISGHVSLYWYRQALGQGPEFLTYFNYEAQQDKSGLPNDRFSAERPEGSISTLTIQRTEQRDSAMYRCASSLGPGQLMIKLFFGSGTQLSVL.